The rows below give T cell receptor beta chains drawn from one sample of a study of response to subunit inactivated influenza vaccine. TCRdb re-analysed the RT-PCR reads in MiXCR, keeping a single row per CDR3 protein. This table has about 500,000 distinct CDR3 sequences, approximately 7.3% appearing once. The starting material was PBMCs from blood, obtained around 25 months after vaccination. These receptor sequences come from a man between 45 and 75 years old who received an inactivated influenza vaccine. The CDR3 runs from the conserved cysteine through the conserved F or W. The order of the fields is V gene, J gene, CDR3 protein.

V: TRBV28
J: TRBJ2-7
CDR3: CASTLRDLYYEQYF

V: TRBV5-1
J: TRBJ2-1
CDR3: CASSLGGSTNEQFF

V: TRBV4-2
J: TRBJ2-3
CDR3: CASSQDVGSKDTQYF

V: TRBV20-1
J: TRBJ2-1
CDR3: CSASGTNSYNEQFF

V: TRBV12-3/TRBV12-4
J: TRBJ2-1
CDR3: CASSLSPSAYNEQFF

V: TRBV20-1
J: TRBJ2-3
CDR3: CSADPELAGGPLNTQYF

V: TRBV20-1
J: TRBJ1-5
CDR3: CSASTGLYQPQHF

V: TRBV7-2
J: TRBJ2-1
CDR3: CASSSEGSRSHEQFF

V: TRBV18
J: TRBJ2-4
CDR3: CASSPRGRTSGPSAKNIQYF

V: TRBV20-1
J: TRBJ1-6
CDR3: CSARPRGRSNSPLHF

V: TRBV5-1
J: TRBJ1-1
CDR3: CASSSGQGTNTEAFF

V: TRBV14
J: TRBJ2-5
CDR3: CASSTGLKGGTQYF

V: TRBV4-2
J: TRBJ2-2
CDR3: CASSQELGAGELFF

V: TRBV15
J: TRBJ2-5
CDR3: CATSRDYSGTEETQYF

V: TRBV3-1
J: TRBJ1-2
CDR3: CASSQAGSNYGYTF

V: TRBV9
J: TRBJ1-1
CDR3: CASSRQGRGNTEAFF

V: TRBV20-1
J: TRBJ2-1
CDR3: CSARLRTSNYNEQFF

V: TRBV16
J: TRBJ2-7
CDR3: CASSRQSGTAEQYF

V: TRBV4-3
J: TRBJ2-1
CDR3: CASSQDGIGTSGYNEQFF

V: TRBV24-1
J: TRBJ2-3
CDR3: CATSDFPSRLAGAKDTQYF

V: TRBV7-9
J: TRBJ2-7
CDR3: CASSTIPGDEQYF

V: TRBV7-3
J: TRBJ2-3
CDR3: CASSLLGATDTQYF

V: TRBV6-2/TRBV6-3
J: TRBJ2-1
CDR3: CASRTGSGRGYNEQFF

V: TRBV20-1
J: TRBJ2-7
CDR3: CSAGGGPGYEQYF

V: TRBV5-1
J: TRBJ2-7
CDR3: CASSRLGGEQYF

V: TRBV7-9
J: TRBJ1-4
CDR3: CASSLSPDEKLFF

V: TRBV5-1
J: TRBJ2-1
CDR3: CASSVTSGRGYNEQFF

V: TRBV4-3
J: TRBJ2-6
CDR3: CASSQEANSGANVLTF

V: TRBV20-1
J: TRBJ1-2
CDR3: CSARDRDRGGYTF

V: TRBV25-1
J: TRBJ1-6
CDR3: CASSASNSPLHF

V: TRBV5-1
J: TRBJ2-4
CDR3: CASSTRTGYDAKNIQYF

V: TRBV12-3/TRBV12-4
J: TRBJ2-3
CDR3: CASSSGVKGDTQYF